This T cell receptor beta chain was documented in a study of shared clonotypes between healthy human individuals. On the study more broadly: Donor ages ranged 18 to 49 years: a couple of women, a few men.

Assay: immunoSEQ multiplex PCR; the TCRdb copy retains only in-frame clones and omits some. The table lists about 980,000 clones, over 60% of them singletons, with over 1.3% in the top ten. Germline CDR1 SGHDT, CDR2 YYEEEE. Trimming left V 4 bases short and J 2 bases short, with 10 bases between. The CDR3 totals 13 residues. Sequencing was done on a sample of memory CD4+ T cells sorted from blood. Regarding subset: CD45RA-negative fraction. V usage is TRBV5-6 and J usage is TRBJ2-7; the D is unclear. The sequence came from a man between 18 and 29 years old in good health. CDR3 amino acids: CASSPPWPYEQYF. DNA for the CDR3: TGTGCCAGCAGCCCGCCCTGGCCCTACGAGCAGTACTTC.